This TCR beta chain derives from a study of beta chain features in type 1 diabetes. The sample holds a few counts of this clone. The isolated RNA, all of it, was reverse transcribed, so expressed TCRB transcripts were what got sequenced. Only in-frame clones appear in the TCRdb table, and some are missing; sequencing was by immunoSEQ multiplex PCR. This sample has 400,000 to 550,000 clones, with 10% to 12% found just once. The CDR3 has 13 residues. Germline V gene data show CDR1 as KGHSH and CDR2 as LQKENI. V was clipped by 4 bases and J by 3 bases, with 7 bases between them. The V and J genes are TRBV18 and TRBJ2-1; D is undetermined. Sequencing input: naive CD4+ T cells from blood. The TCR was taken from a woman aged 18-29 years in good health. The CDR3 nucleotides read TGTGCCAGCTCACTCTCTAACTACAATGAGCAGTTCTTC. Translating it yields CASSLSNYNEQFF.